These T cell receptor beta chains were read from a single sample in a study of response to subunit inactivated influenza vaccine. TCRdb re-analysed the RT-PCR reads in MiXCR, keeping a single row per CDR3 protein. In the table there are over 400,000 distinct CDR3 sequences, 13% of which are singletons. This material consisted of PBMCs from blood, taken roughly 48 days after vaccination. Source of these receptors: a man aged 50 to 59 who received an inactivated influenza vaccine. CDR3s include the opening cysteine and the closing phenylalanine or tryptophan. D genes are given only for firm matches. Size values are once, few and many counts, or a class for expanded clones, and some rows have none.

d_gene: -; j_gene: TRBJ1-1; abundance: -; v_gene: TRBV7-2; CDR3nt: TGTGCCAGCAGCGCCCAGGTCGAAGCTTTCTTT; CDR3aa: CASSAQVEAFF
d_gene: TRBD1; j_gene: TRBJ1-2; abundance: -; v_gene: TRBV15; CDR3nt: TGTGCCACCAGCAGAGAAGGGGGCACATATGGCTACACCTTC; CDR3aa: CATSREGGTYGYTF
d_gene: TRBD1; j_gene: TRBJ2-7; abundance: few; v_gene: TRBV6-2/TRBV6-3; CDR3nt: TGTGCCAGCACCTTCGGACAGGGTTATGCCGAGCAGTACTTC; CDR3aa: CASTFGQGYAEQYF
d_gene: TRBD1; j_gene: TRBJ2-3; abundance: few; v_gene: TRBV10-3; CDR3nt: TGTGCCATCCGGGACAGGGTCGCAGATACGCAGTATTTT; CDR3aa: CAIRDRVADTQYF
d_gene: TRBD2; j_gene: TRBJ2-1; abundance: -; v_gene: TRBV20-1; CDR3nt: TGCAGCGCGACGACCCCAACTAGCGGGAGGGGGAATGAGCAGTTCTTC; CDR3aa: CSATTPTSGRGNEQFF
d_gene: TRBD2; j_gene: TRBJ2-3; abundance: -; v_gene: TRBV20-1; CDR3nt: TGCAGTGCAACGGGACTAGCGGGAGTATCAGATACGCAGTATTTT; CDR3aa: CSATGLAGVSDTQYF
d_gene: TRBD2; j_gene: TRBJ2-5; abundance: -; v_gene: TRBV5-1; CDR3nt: TGCGCCAGCAGCAAGAGCGGGGGAAACCAAGAGACCCAGTACTTC; CDR3aa: CASSKSGGNQETQYF
d_gene: -; j_gene: TRBJ2-1; abundance: few; v_gene: TRBV12-3/TRBV12-4; CDR3nt: TGTGCCAGCAGTTTAGGAGGGGGCGGGATCAGGGTTAGTGAGCAGTTCTTC; CDR3aa: CASSLGGGGIRVSEQFF
d_gene: -; j_gene: TRBJ2-6; abundance: few; v_gene: TRBV20-1; CDR3nt: TGCAGTGCTGTTGGGGCCAACGTCCTGACTTTC; CDR3aa: CSAVGANVLTF
d_gene: TRBD2; j_gene: TRBJ2-1; abundance: few; v_gene: TRBV12-3/TRBV12-4; CDR3nt: TGTGCCAGCAGTTATAGCGGGGGCTATTACAATGAGCAGTTCTTC; CDR3aa: CASSYSGGYYNEQFF
d_gene: TRBD2; j_gene: TRBJ2-5; abundance: few; v_gene: TRBV20-1; CDR3nt: TGCAGTGCTAGAGAGGGGGTAGCGGGAGCAGAGACCCAGTACTTC; CDR3aa: CSAREGVAGAETQYF
d_gene: -; j_gene: TRBJ2-5; abundance: -; v_gene: TRBV7-9; CDR3nt: TGTGCCAGCAGCTTAGGCGGCCAAGTCGAAGAGACCCAGTACTTC; CDR3aa: CASSLGGQVEETQYF
d_gene: -; j_gene: TRBJ2-2; abundance: -; v_gene: TRBV15; CDR3nt: TGTGCCACCAGCAGAGGTACGGGACTCAACACCGGGGAGCTGTTTTTT; CDR3aa: CATSRGTGLNTGELFF
d_gene: TRBD2; j_gene: TRBJ2-7; abundance: -; v_gene: TRBV7-9; CDR3nt: TGTGCCAGCAGCACCGGACTAGCGGGAGGGCCTCATACGTCGCAGTACTTC; CDR3aa: CASSTGLAGGPHTSQYF
d_gene: TRBD1; j_gene: TRBJ1-5; abundance: many; v_gene: TRBV12-3/TRBV12-4; CDR3nt: TGTGCCAGCAGTCCCCAAACAGGGGGCGGTCAGCCCCAGCATTTT; CDR3aa: CASSPQTGGGQPQHF
d_gene: -; j_gene: TRBJ1-5; abundance: few; v_gene: TRBV7-9; CDR3nt: TGTGCCAGCAGCCCACCGGGACCAGGGAATCAGCCCCAGCATTTT; CDR3aa: CASSPPGPGNQPQHF
d_gene: TRBD2; j_gene: TRBJ2-1; abundance: -; v_gene: TRBV24-1; CDR3nt: TGTGCCACCAGTGATTCACATACTAGCGGGGGGCCTTTAAATGAGCAGTTCTTC; CDR3aa: CATSDSHTSGGPLNEQFF
d_gene: -; j_gene: TRBJ2-1; abundance: few; v_gene: TRBV12-3/TRBV12-4; CDR3nt: TGTGCCAGCAGTTTATTTAGTGGTTCGCGGGGGCGGCCCAATGAGCAGTTCTTC; CDR3aa: CASSLFSGSRGRPNEQFF
d_gene: -; j_gene: TRBJ1-1; abundance: few; v_gene: TRBV11-2; CDR3nt: TGTGCCAGCAGCAGGAGGGCAGGTAACACTGAAGCTTTCTTT; CDR3aa: CASSRRAGNTEAFF
d_gene: -; j_gene: TRBJ1-1; abundance: few; v_gene: TRBV4-1; CDR3nt: TGCGCCAGCAGCCAAGATTCGGGGGATCTGGGCACTGAAGCTTTCTTT; CDR3aa: CASSQDSGDLGTEAFF
d_gene: -; j_gene: TRBJ2-2; abundance: few; v_gene: TRBV7-9; CDR3nt: TGTGCCAGCAGGCCTAAGCTGGGAGAGGTGAACACCGGGGAGCTGTTTTTT; CDR3aa: CASRPKLGEVNTGELFF
d_gene: TRBD2; j_gene: TRBJ2-7; abundance: many; v_gene: TRBV3-1; CDR3nt: TGTGCCAGCAGCCAAGTTTCTAGCGGAATTGGTGAGCAGTACTTC; CDR3aa: CASSQVSSGIGEQYF
d_gene: TRBD1; j_gene: TRBJ2-5; abundance: few; v_gene: TRBV20-1; CDR3nt: TGCAGTGCTAGAGCGGACAGGGGGCGCCGGGAGACCCAGTACTTC; CDR3aa: CSARADRGRRETQYF
d_gene: -; j_gene: TRBJ2-7; abundance: -; v_gene: TRBV10-3; CDR3nt: TGTGCCATTCTGAACGAGGCTGTCTACGAGCAGTACTTC; CDR3aa: CAILNEAVYEQYF
d_gene: -; j_gene: TRBJ2-1; abundance: -; v_gene: TRBV4-1; CDR3nt: TGCGCCAGCAGCCAAGATGGCCGCGGGGCCTACAATGAGCAGTTCTTC; CDR3aa: CASSQDGRGAYNEQFF
d_gene: -; j_gene: TRBJ2-2; abundance: many; v_gene: TRBV4-1; CDR3nt: TGCGCCAGCAGCCAAGCTTTCGGGGAGCTGTTTTTT; CDR3aa: CASSQAFGELFF
d_gene: -; j_gene: TRBJ2-1; abundance: few; v_gene: TRBV11-2; CDR3nt: TGTGCCAGCAGCTTAACCGGGACAATGAGCTACAATGAGCAGTTCTTC; CDR3aa: CASSLTGTMSYNEQFF
d_gene: TRBD1; j_gene: TRBJ2-5; abundance: few; v_gene: TRBV29-1; CDR3nt: TGCAGCGTAAGGACAGGGAAAGAGACCCAGTACTTC; CDR3aa: CSVRTGKETQYF
d_gene: TRBD2; j_gene: TRBJ2-5; abundance: -; v_gene: TRBV5-4; CDR3nt: TGTGCCAGCAGCTCGTGGCTAGCGGGACAGGAGACCCAGTACTTC; CDR3aa: CASSSWLAGQETQYF
d_gene: -; j_gene: TRBJ2-1; abundance: many; v_gene: TRBV29-1; CDR3nt: TGCAGCGGGACTCCACAATTCTACAATGAGCAGTTCTTC; CDR3aa: CSGTPQFYNEQFF
d_gene: TRBD1; j_gene: TRBJ2-7; abundance: few; v_gene: TRBV7-9; CDR3nt: TGTGCCAGCAGCTGGGGGACAGGCTACGAGCAGTACTTC; CDR3aa: CASSWGTGYEQYF
d_gene: -; j_gene: TRBJ2-7; abundance: many; v_gene: TRBV27; CDR3nt: TGTGCCAGCAGTTTATTGGACAGAACTACGGAGCAGTACTTC; CDR3aa: CASSLLDRTTEQYF
d_gene: -; j_gene: TRBJ2-7; abundance: few; v_gene: TRBV29-1; CDR3nt: TGCAGCGCCGGAACCAGAATTTCCTACGAGCAGTACTTC; CDR3aa: CSAGTRISYEQYF
d_gene: -; j_gene: TRBJ2-2; abundance: -; v_gene: TRBV6-1; CDR3nt: TGTGCCAGCACCCCAACTAGCTTTAGCGCCGGGGAGCTGTTTTTT; CDR3aa: CASTPTSFSAGELFF
d_gene: TRBD2; j_gene: TRBJ2-1; abundance: -; v_gene: TRBV10-3; CDR3nt: TGTGCCATCATGCCCGGGACTAGCGCTAGCAATGAGCAGTTCTTC; CDR3aa: CAIMPGTSASNEQFF
d_gene: TRBD1; j_gene: TRBJ1-2; abundance: -; v_gene: TRBV7-2; CDR3nt: TGTGCCAGCAGCTTAGCATTGGACAGGGAATATGGCTACACCTTC; CDR3aa: CASSLALDREYGYTF
d_gene: -; j_gene: TRBJ2-1; abundance: -; v_gene: TRBV28; CDR3nt: TGTGCCAGCAGCTATCTAGGTTTTAAGTTCTTC; CDR3aa: CASSYLGFKFF
d_gene: -; j_gene: TRBJ2-7; abundance: few; v_gene: TRBV20-1; CDR3nt: TGCAGTGTCGCGGCTGCCCTCTACGAGCAGTACTTC; CDR3aa: CSVAAALYEQYF
d_gene: TRBD2; j_gene: TRBJ2-7; abundance: many; v_gene: TRBV20-1; CDR3nt: TGCAGTGCTCCCCCCGGGACTAGCGGGAGAGGCGAGCAGTACTTC; CDR3aa: CSAPPGTSGRGEQYF
d_gene: TRBD1; j_gene: TRBJ2-1; abundance: few; v_gene: TRBV5-5; CDR3nt: TGTGCCAGCAGCTTGGCTCAGGGGGTGGGCAATGAGCAGTTCTTC; CDR3aa: CASSLAQGVGNEQFF